Described below is a single T cell receptor beta chain sequence and its context. Its target is not known. The source of the sample is a study of shared clonotypes between healthy human individuals. The authors distributed each subset's genomic DNA evenly over several immunoSEQ plates. Sequenced by immunoSEQ multiplex PCR; TCRdb stores in-frame clones only, minus some. The data show about 1.4 million clones, with over 95% seen just once and 1.2% held by the top ten. The study, taken as a whole, reports: Generation probability values for non-shared clonotypes were lower than those for clonotypes shared by all four donors.

Donation came from healthy HIV-negative adults that had no recent acute infections or vaccinations. Every donor was a Caucasian adult from Nashville, Tennessee. This clonotype was obtained from a man aged 25-40 years in good health. Sequencing input: naive CD4+ T cells sorted from blood. Subset meaning: CD45RA+ positively selected.

CDR3: CAIYRADTYEQYF. The CDR3 DNA reads TGTGCCATTTATCGGGCTGACACCTACGAGCAGTACTTC. The V call is TRBV10-3, the J call TRBJ2-7; D call uncertain. Germline values: CDR1 ENHRY, CDR2 SYGVKD. The CDR3 loop spans 13 amino acids. V lost 9 bases, J lost 2 bases, and 14 bases lay in between.